A selection of T cell receptor beta chains follows, all from one sample in a study of cytomegalovirus exposure and HLA in healthy donors. Sequencing was performed with immunoSEQ multiplex PCR; in TCRdb, only in-frame clones are kept and a portion is missing. Here the sample spans over 150,000 clones, about 75% being singletons. The specimen was PBMCs. All receptors come from a male donor in good health and CMV-seronegative. Each CDR3 is given with its conserved first and last residue. The D gene is left open where the match is weak. The size of a clone is reported for some rows only, either as once, few or many, or as a class for expanded clones.

V gene: TRBV4-2
D gene: TRBD2
clone size: -
J gene: TRBJ2-3
CDR3 protein: CASSQYASGGGTDTQYF
CDR3 DNA: TGTGCCAGCAGCCAATATGCTAGCGGGGGGGGCACAGATACGCAGTATTTT

V gene: TRBV30
D gene: TRBD1
clone size: few
J gene: TRBJ1-6
CDR3 protein: CAWGGKGTGNSPLHF
CDR3 DNA: TGTGCCTGGGGGGGAAAAGGGACAGGAAATTCACCCCTCCACTTT

V gene: TRBV5-1
D gene: -
clone size: -
J gene: TRBJ2-3
CDR3 protein: CASRPPGADTQYF
CDR3 DNA: TGCGCCAGCAGACCCCCAGGGGCAGATACGCAGTATTTT

V gene: TRBV13
D gene: TRBD2
clone size: -
J gene: TRBJ2-7
CDR3 protein: CASSLAGEGHEQYF
CDR3 DNA: TGTGCCAGCAGCTTAGCGGGGGAGGGCCACGAGCAGTACTTC

V gene: TRBV30
D gene: TRBD1
clone size: once
J gene: TRBJ2-7
CDR3 protein: CAWSWRTGSTYEQYF
CDR3 DNA: TGTGCCTGGAGTTGGAGGACAGGGTCGACCTACGAGCAGTACTTC

V gene: TRBV5-1
D gene: -
clone size: -
J gene: TRBJ1-2
CDR3 protein: CASSSQQGGDGYTF
CDR3 DNA: TGCGCCAGCAGCTCTCAGCAGGGTGGGGATGGCTACACCTTC

V gene: TRBV10-3
D gene: -
clone size: once
J gene: TRBJ1-5
CDR3 protein: CAISQGIETQPQHF
CDR3 DNA: TGTGCCATCAGTCAGGGGATAGAGACTCAGCCCCAGCATTTT

V gene: TRBV28
D gene: TRBD1
clone size: once
J gene: TRBJ2-7
CDR3 protein: CASSRLGTGGNEQYF
CDR3 DNA: TGTGCCAGCAGTCGGCTGGGGACAGGAGGGAACGAGCAGTACTTC

V gene: TRBV2
D gene: TRBD1
clone size: -
J gene: TRBJ2-7
CDR3 protein: CASRTDRGPEQYF
CDR3 DNA: TGTGCCAGCCGAACGGACAGGGGGCCCGAGCAGTACTTC

V gene: TRBV9
D gene: TRBD1
clone size: -
J gene: TRBJ2-3
CDR3 protein: CASSPRTGPSADTQYF
CDR3 DNA: TGTGCCAGCAGCCCCCGGACAGGTCCGTCCGCAGATACGCAGTATTTT

V gene: TRBV30
D gene: TRBD2
clone size: -
J gene: TRBJ2-1
CDR3 protein: CAWSATSASEQFF
CDR3 DNA: TGTGCCTGGAGTGCTACTAGCGCCAGTGAGCAGTTCTTC

V gene: TRBV11-2
D gene: TRBD2
clone size: -
J gene: TRBJ2-5
CDR3 protein: CASSLAQLAGVMETQYF
CDR3 DNA: TGTGCCAGCAGCTTAGCCCAACTAGCGGGAGTTATGGAGACCCAGTACTTC

V gene: TRBV6-1
D gene: TRBD1
clone size: once
J gene: TRBJ1-1
CDR3 protein: CASRGQSLNTEAFF
CDR3 DNA: TGTGCCAGCAGGGGACAGTCATTGAACACTGAAGCTTTCTTT

V gene: TRBV19
D gene: TRBD1
clone size: -
J gene: TRBJ2-1
CDR3 protein: CASSPGTGVYNEQFF
CDR3 DNA: TGTGCCAGTAGCCCCGGGACAGGGGTCTACAATGAGCAGTTCTTC

V gene: TRBV9
D gene: -
clone size: -
J gene: TRBJ2-3
CDR3 protein: CASSVGQYTDTQYF
CDR3 DNA: TGTGCCAGCAGCGTAGGACAGTACACAGATACGCAGTATTTT

V gene: TRBV7-2
D gene: TRBD2
clone size: -
J gene: TRBJ2-3
CDR3 protein: CASSPRGTSVTSTDTQYF
CDR3 DNA: TGTGCCAGCAGCCCAAGAGGGACTAGCGTAACTAGCACAGATACGCAGTATTTT

V gene: TRBV13
D gene: TRBD1
clone size: -
J gene: TRBJ2-7
CDR3 protein: CASSSRGTGYEQYF
CDR3 DNA: TGTGCCAGCAGCTCGAGAGGGACAGGCTACGAGCAGTACTTC

V gene: TRBV9
D gene: -
clone size: -
J gene: TRBJ2-3
CDR3 protein: CASSVSPGGDTQYF
CDR3 DNA: TGTGCCAGCAGCGTATCCCCCGGAGGTGATACGCAGTATTTT

V gene: TRBV9
D gene: TRBD2
clone size: -
J gene: TRBJ2-2
CDR3 protein: CASSGHSGGPGELFF
CDR3 DNA: TGTGCCAGCAGCGGCCACAGCGGGGGACCCGGGGAGCTGTTTTTT

V gene: TRBV28
D gene: -
clone size: -
J gene: TRBJ1-1
CDR3 protein: CASSALLIRDKNTEAFF
CDR3 DNA: TGTGCCAGCAGTGCCCTTCTGATACGGGACAAGAACACTGAAGCTTTCTTT

V gene: TRBV6-5
D gene: -
clone size: -
J gene: TRBJ2-1
CDR3 protein: CASSRTGSYNEQFF
CDR3 DNA: TGTGCCAGCAGTCGAACCGGGTCCTACAATGAGCAGTTCTTC

V gene: TRBV6-1
D gene: TRBD1
clone size: few
J gene: TRBJ2-7
CDR3 protein: CASRKGAYEQYF
CDR3 DNA: TGTGCCAGCAGAAAGGGGGCATACGAGCAGTACTTC